A single sample is the source of the 27 T cell receptor beta chains below, sequenced in a study of blood T cell repertoires in COVID-19. Profiled with immunoSEQ multiplex PCR; TCRdb holds only in-frame clones, not every one. The sample includes roughly 290,000 clones, 70% to 90% of them seen just once. Sequencing was done on a sample of peripheral blood. The receptors here all came from a woman between 55 and 75 years old with acute or convalescent COVID-19.

The rearrangement uses TRBV6-2 or TRBV6-3 and TRBJ1-2, with D perhaps matching TRBD1 (5 bases). This CDR3 is built from 13 residues. Trimming pared 6 bases from V and 3 bases from J, leaving 11 bases between. The germline V gene has CDR1 MNHEY and CDR2 SVGEGT. CDR3 DNA sequence: TGTGCCAGCAGCATCAGGGATTACTATGGCTACACCTTC. This codes for CASSIRDYYGYTF.

The chain combines TRBV28 with TRBJ2-6; 7 positions agree with TRBD1. V was clipped by 5 bases and J by 4 bases; unmatched bases: 5. Per the germline V gene, CDR1 is MDHEN and CDR2 is SYDVKM. The CDR3 extends over 15 amino acids. CDR3 DNA: TGTGCCAGCAGTCCCCTCAGGGGGGGGGCCAACGTCCTGACTTTC. Translating it yields CASSPLRGGANVLTF.

The J gene is TRBJ2-7, the V gene TRBV7-8, with D perhaps matching TRBD2 (5 bases). The germline gives CDR1 SGHVS, CDR2 FQNEAQ. The CDR3 sequence is 18 residues long. V lost 5 bases to trimming and J lost 5 bases, with 28 bases between them. In DNA form, the CDR3 reads TGTGCCAGCAGCCTTACCCTCGAGGGTCTATACCCCGGGAACGAGCAGTACTTC. Its protein product is CASSLTLEGLYPGNEQYF.

This chain connects TRBV19 to TRBJ2-1, with no clear D. Trimming stripped 6 bases from V and 0 bases from J, with 15 bases between. Germline V gives CDR1 LNHDA, CDR2 SQIVND (reference sequence). This CDR3 is 16 amino acids long. The CDR3 DNA reads TGTGCCAGTAGGAGAGGCGGCTTCAGCTCCTACAATGAGCAGTTCTTC. It is translated as CASRRGGFSSYNEQFF.

The chain has TRBV27 and TRBJ1-2; D is ambiguous. CDR1 and CDR2 from the germline V gene are MNHEY and SMNVEV (reference sequence). This CDR3 is 15 amino acids long. Trimming cost V 7 bases and J 7 bases, with 22 bases left between them. In nucleotides, the CDR3 is TGTGCCAGCATGGGTCGAGGAAGAGGATCGTCTGGCTACACCTTC. Protein product: CASMGRGRGSSGYTF.

The V call is TRBV6-2 or TRBV6-3, the J call TRBJ2-3, with 7 bases aligning to TRBD1. The J segment lost 3 bases and the V segment lost 5 bases, leaving 8 bases of the junction unmatched. Germline V lookup: CDR1 MNHEY, CDR2 SVGEGT. This CDR3 has 15 amino acids. The CDR3 loop reads CASSSRTGLTDTQYF. The CDR3 nucleotides are TGTGCCAGCAGTAGTCGGACAGGACTGACAGATACGCAGTATTTT.

The chain is built from TRBV29-1 and TRBJ2-6, with a weak D call TRBD2 (5 bases). The CDR3 extends over 15 amino acids. Germline CDR1 is SQVTM and CDR2 is ANQGSEA. V lost 4 bases, J lost 0 bases, and 10 bases lay in between. CDR3 DNA: TGCAGCGTTGGTAGGACTGACTCTGGGGCCAACGTCCTGACTTTC. Translated, it gives CSVGRTDSGANVLTF.

The chain is built from TRBV27 and TRBJ2-1, with 8 bases identical to TRBD2. V lost 2 bases and J lost 3; bases outside the gene matches: 3. Per the germline V gene, CDR1 is MNHEY and CDR2 is SMNVEV (reference sequence). The CDR3 loop spans 15 amino acids. The CDR3 loop reads CASSLVAGGYNEQFF. DNA of the CDR3: TGTGCCAGCAGTTTAGTGGCGGGAGGCTACAATGAGCAGTTCTTC.

The chain combines TRBV4-2 with TRBJ1-2; no firm D call. CDR1 LGHNA and CDR2 YNFKEQ come from the germline V gene. This CDR3 region has 11 residues. Trimming removed 1 base from V and 7 bases from J, with 4 bases in between. CDR3 in DNA: TGTGCCAGCAGCCAAGGGCTTGGCTACACCTTC. Amino acids: CASSQGLGYTF.

J is TRBJ2-1 and V is TRBV4-3, with D unclear. In germline, CDR1 is LGHNA, CDR2 YSLEER. V lost 0 bases to trimming and J lost 5 bases, with 17 bases between them. The CDR3 spans 17 residues. CDR3 loop: CASSQELNPNNDNEQFF. The CDR3 coding sequence is TGCGCCAGCAGCCAAGAACTAAACCCCAACAATGACAATGAGCAGTTCTTC.

CDR3 nucleotides: TGTGCCAGCAGCTTAGGTTGGACAGTCGGAAGCGAGCAGTACTTC. Its translation is CASSLGWTVGSEQYF. The chain couples TRBV7-8 to TRBJ2-7, with D possibly TRBD1 on 6 matching bases. The CDR3 is 15 residues long. Germline V lookup: CDR1 SGHVS, CDR2 FQNEAQ. Trimming stripped 1 base from V and 6 bases from J, with 16 bases between.

V is TRBV18 and J is TRBJ1-3, with 10 bases matching TRBD1. The CDR3 runs 19 residues. The J segment lost 4 bases and the V segment lost 0 bases, leaving 12 bases of the junction unmatched. The germline CDR1 and CDR2 sequences are KGHSH and LQKENI. The CDR3 reads CASSPPLDRQGAIGNTIYF. The CDR3 region has the DNA TGTGCCAGCTCACCACCTCTTGATAGACAGGGGGCTATCGGAAACACCATATATTTT. Looking up the rest from reference TRBV18 and TRBJ1-3 gives the full variable domain: NAGVMQNPRHLVRRRGQEARLRCSPMKGHSHVYWYRQLPEEGLKFMVYLQKENIIDESGMPKERFSAEFPKEGPSILRIQQVVRGDSAAYFCASSPPLDRQGAIGNTIYFGEGSWLTVV.

This clone was observed a handful of times. The chain is built from TRBV27 and TRBJ1-1; 12 bases match TRBD1. CDR1 is MNHEY, CDR2 SMNVEV, per germline (reference sequence). V shed 2 bases and J 3 bases; nucleotides not matched to a gene: 10. This CDR3 contains 18 residues. Written as DNA, the CDR3 is TGTGCCAGCAGTTTAAGTTCCCGGGACAGGGGGCTGGACACTGAAGCTTTCTTT. Translating gives CASSLSSRDRGLDTEAFF.

This rearrangement joins TRBV4-3 to TRBJ1-6; 9 bases map to TRBD1. The CDR3 length is 16 residues. The junction had 8 bases not matched to a gene; V was cut back by 4 bases and J by 7 bases. CDR1 and CDR2 (germline): LGHNA, YSLEER. CDR3: CASSRSGQGNNSPLHF. CDR3 coding DNA: TGCGCCAGCAGCCGTTCAGGACAGGGGAACAATTCACCCCTCCACTTT.

The rearrangement links TRBV2 to TRBJ1-5; D may be TRBD1 (6 bases). V shed 3 bases and J shed 3 bases, with 12 bases lying between them. There are 15 residues in the CDR3. Germline CDR1 reads SNHLY; CDR2 reads FYNNEI. CDR3: CASSEGGTHNQPQHF. CDR3 nucleotide sequence: TGTGCCAGCAGTGAGGGAGGGACACACAATCAGCCCCAGCATTTT.

The J gene is TRBJ2-5, the V gene TRBV5-1, with 9 bases identical to TRBD1. V lost 4 bases to trimming and J lost 7 bases; unmatched junction nucleotides: 17. The CDR3 is made up of 17 amino acids. The V gene's germline CDR1 is SGHRS and CDR2 YFSETQ. The CDR3 coding sequence is TGCGCCAGCAGCCCCCGATTGGGGACAGGGAATACCCTGACCCAGTACTTC. It codes for CASSPRLGTGNTLTQYF.

The V call is TRBV10-2, the J call TRBJ1-6, with D perhaps TRBD1 (5 bases). V was cut by 0 bases and J by 10 bases, with 10 bases left in between. Germline CDR1 WSHSY, CDR2 SAAADI. The CDR3 spans 14 residues. This chain's CDR3 is CASSESGLPSPLHF. The DNA of the CDR3 is TGCGCCAGCAGTGAGTCGGGACTTCCCTCACCCCTCCACTTT.

The V and J genes are TRBV24-1 and TRBJ2-7, with D unresolved. This CDR3 comprises 11 residues. V was shortened by 6 bases and J by 5 bases, with 7 bases between the two germline ends. The V gene's germline CDR1 is KGHDR and CDR2 SFDVKD. CDR3 in amino acids: CATSRANEQYF. The CDR3 coding sequence is TGTGCCACCAGTCGAGCTAACGAGCAGTACTTC.

The rearrangement uses TRBV5-4 and TRBJ2-1; D remains ambiguous. This CDR3 spans 13 amino acids. Germline V gives CDR1 SGHNT, CDR2 YYREEE (reference sequence). Trimming took off 0 bases at V and 6 bases at J, with 7 bases between the two ends. In DNA form, the CDR3 reads TGTGCCAGCAGCTTGGGCCTAACCAATGAGCAGTTCTTC. Encoded protein: CASSLGLTNEQFF.

This clone was observed a handful of times. The V call is TRBV15, the J call TRBJ1-6, with unresolved D. This CDR3 spans 14 amino acids. Germline lookup yields CDR1 LNHNV and CDR2 YYDKDF (reference sequence). V was trimmed by 3 bases and J by 6 bases, leaving 9 bases between them. The CDR3 is CATSRASSNSPLHF. As DNA, the CDR3 is TGTGCCACCAGCAGGGCCAGTTCTAATTCACCCCTCCACTTT.

V and J are TRBV9 and TRBJ2-1, with D perhaps matching TRBD1 (6 bases). CDR1 is SGDLS, CDR2 YYNGEE, per germline. V was shortened by 5 bases and J by 7 bases, with 19 bases between the two germline ends. The CDR3 has 15 residues. The CDR3 reads CASSPTTARGNEQFF. The DNA of the CDR3 is TGTGCCAGCAGTCCGACCACCGCGAGGGGGAATGAGCAGTTCTTC. Looking up the rest from reference TRBV9 and TRBJ2-1 gives the full variable domain: DSGVTQTPKHLITATGQRVTLRCSPRSGDLSVYWYQQSLDQGLQFLIQYYNGEERAKGNILERFSAQQFPDLHSELNLSSLELGDSALYFCASSPTTARGNEQFFGPGTRLTVL.

As DNA, the CDR3 is TGTGCCAGTAGTAGTTGGACAGAAATTGGTAATGAGCAGTTCTTC. Protein: CASSSWTEIGNEQFF. The V call is TRBV19, the J call TRBJ2-1, with D perhaps TRBD1 (6 bases). Looked up from germline, CDR1 is LNHDA and CDR2 is SQIVND (reference sequence). The CDR3 has 15 residues. V dropped 4 bases and J dropped 7 bases, with 17 bases sitting between them.

The chain joins TRBV30 to TRBJ1-5, with D perhaps matching TRBD1 (5 bases). CDR3 length: 16 residues. Germline-derived CDR1 and CDR2 are GTSNPN and SVGIG (reference sequence). The germline V and J ends were trimmed by 2 bases and 1 base, with 15 bases remaining between them. In DNA, the CDR3 is TGTGCCTGGAGTTTAAGGGCAGGGCCGAGCAATCAGCCCCAGCATTTT. Protein: CAWSLRAGPSNQPQHF.

This clone was counted many times. The chain joins TRBV6-6 to TRBJ2-1, with D possibly matching TRBD2 (5 bases). Germline lookup yields CDR1 MNHNY and CDR2 SVGAGI (reference sequence). The CDR3 spans 14 residues. V lost 3 bases and J lost 2, with 8 bases in between. CDR3 protein: CASSYEGAYNEQFF. The CDR3 DNA reads as TGTGCCAGCAGTTATGAGGGAGCCTACAATGAGCAGTTCTTC.

The rearrangement joins TRBV2 to TRBJ1-6, with 10 bases fitting TRBD1. Germline V lookup: CDR1 SNHLY, CDR2 FYNNEI. The junction had 5 bases not matched to a gene; V was cut back by 5 bases and J by 10 bases. This CDR3 has 14 residues. CDR3 DNA sequence: TGTGCCAGCAGTCTCCGGGACAGGGGATCACCCCTCCACTTT. This gives the protein CASSLRDRGSPLHF.

The chain joins TRBV5-1 to TRBJ1-1; tentatively, D is TRBD1 (5 bases). CDR3 length: 16 residues. Trimming shortened V by 3 bases and J by 0 bases, and 15 bases separated the two germline ends. Germline V gene sequence: CDR1 SGHRS, CDR2 YFSETQ. CDR3 residues: CASSSGRGRVNTEAFF. CDR3 in DNA: TGCGCCAGCAGCTCCGGTCGGGGGAGGGTGAACACTGAAGCTTTCTTT.

The V and J genes are TRBV19 and TRBJ1-2; D is perhaps TRBD1 (6 bases). CDR1 is LNHDA, CDR2 SQIVND, per germline (reference sequence). V lost 10 bases to trimming and J lost 3 bases, with 18 bases between them. This CDR3 spans 14 amino acids. The CDR3 DNA reads TGTGCCATACGCAGGGGAATTTCGGACTATGGCTACACCTTC. It is translated as CAIRRGISDYGYTF.